The 20 T cell receptor beta chains listed next were all sequenced from one sample in a study of blood T cell repertoires in COVID-19. Data came from immunoSEQ multiplex PCR; TCRdb stores just in-frame clones and leaves some out. Of roughly 100,000 clones listed, approximately 86% are singletons. Sequenced input: peripheral blood. These receptors all come from a woman between 65 and 79 years old with acute or convalescent COVID-19.

This clone has a single count. The chain couples TRBV2 to TRBJ2-1; 10 bases align to TRBD1. Germline-derived CDR1 and CDR2 are SNHLY and FYNNEI. V was pared by 6 bases and J by 3 bases, with 2 bases of the junction left unmatched. The CDR3 consists of 14 residues. DNA for the CDR3: TGTGCCAGCAGGGGGACAGGGGTCTACAATGAGCAGTTCTTC. This encodes CASRGTGVYNEQFF. The full variable domain, in which reference TRBV2 and TRBJ2-1 provide the parts outside the CDR3, is EPEVTQTPSHQVTQMGQEVILRCVPISNHLYFYWYRQILGQKVEFLVSFYNNEISEKSEIFDDQFSVERPDGSNFTLKIRSTKLEDSAMYFCASRGTGVYNEQFFGPGTRLTVL.

The rearrangement links TRBV7-6 to TRBJ2-1; 7 bases are shared with TRBD1. CDR1 and CDR2 (germline): SGHVS, FNYEAQ. V dropped 10 bases and J dropped 0; count of bases not matched to a gene: 18. CDR3 length: 18 residues. CDR3 nucleotide sequence: TGTGCCAACCCGACAGGGTTCCCCCCCGGGCGCTCCTACAATGAGCAGTTCTTC. Protein sequence: CANPTGFPPGRSYNEQFF.

The chain links TRBV6-1 to TRBJ2-1, with D possibly matching TRBD2 (5 bases). The CDR3 runs 15 residues. Trimming took 0 bases from V and 4 from J, leaving 10 bases between them. CDR1 MNHNS and CDR2 SASEGT come from the germline V gene. Written as DNA, the CDR3 is TGTGCCAGCAGTGAAGCTATTGCGGGTTACAATGAGCAGTTCTTC. Translation gives CASSEAIAGYNEQFF.

The chain combines TRBV19 with TRBJ2-3, with D maybe TRBD2 (6 bases). CDR1 and CDR2 from the germline V gene are LNHDA and SQIVND (reference sequence). Trimming removed 2 bases from V and 0 bases from J, with 9 bases in between. The length of the CDR3 is 15 residues. The CDR3 is CASSISGTSTDTQYF. The CDR3 nucleotides are TGTGCCAGTAGTATATCCGGGACTAGCACAGATACGCAGTATTTT.

This chain connects TRBV5-6 to TRBJ2-1; possibly TRBD2 for D (6 bases). Germline loops: CDR1 SGHDT, CDR2 YYEEEE. This CDR3 comprises 15 residues. V was cut by 4 bases and J by 0 bases, with 11 bases left in between. The CDR3 region has the DNA TGTGCCAGCAGCACAGCGGGTAGCTCCTACAATGAGCAGTTCTTC. It encodes CASSTAGSSYNEQFF.

The chain couples TRBV6-5 to TRBJ2-7; 7 bases line up with TRBD2. Trimming at V came to 6 bases and at J to 0 bases, leaving 8 bases not matched to a gene. Germline CDR1 and CDR2: MNHEY and SVGAGI. The CDR3 spans 15 residues. Here the CDR3 reads CASRPWPSGSYEQYF. CDR3 nucleotide sequence: TGTGCCAGCAGACCCTGGCCTAGCGGCTCCTACGAGCAGTACTTC.

The J gene is TRBJ1-6, the V gene TRBV2, with 7 bases that match TRBD1. The trim removed 9 bases at V and 10 bases at J, leaving 12 bases unmatched. The V gene's germline CDR1 is SNHLY and CDR2 FYNNEI. This CDR3 region has 14 residues. The CDR3 here is CASTGNRGRSPLHF. In DNA form, the CDR3 reads TGTGCCAGTACCGGAAACAGGGGCCGATCACCCCTCCACTTT.

This sequence joins TRBV7-8 and TRBJ2-1, with TRBD1 matching over 7 bases. Per germline, CDR1 SGHVS and CDR2 FQNEAQ. The CDR3 has 15 amino acids. The ends lost 5 bases at V and 8 bases at J; junction bases unmatched: 12. The CDR3 coding sequence is TGTGCCAGCAGCGACTACGGGACAGTGAACCATGAGCAGTTCTTC. Translation: CASSDYGTVNHEQFF.

The chain employs TRBV5-1 and TRBJ1-2, with D unclear. Between the trimmed V and J ends, which lost 2 bases and 8 bases, there was a span of 10 bases. This CDR3 comprises 12 residues. Per germline, CDR1 SGHRS and CDR2 YFSETQ. CDR3 in amino acids: CASSFSGFGYTF. DNA of the CDR3: TGCGCCAGCAGCTTTTCGGGATTCGGCTACACCTTC.

The chain is built from TRBV27 and TRBJ2-7; tentative D call: TRBD1 (5 bases). Between the trimmed V and J ends, which lost 2 bases and 0 bases, there was a span of 11 bases. Germline-derived CDR1 and CDR2 are MNHEY and SMNVEV (reference sequence). The CDR3 length is 15 residues. The CDR3 coding sequence is TGTGCCAGCAGTTTACAGGGCGCTAGCTCCTACGAGCAGTACTTC. Residues: CASSLQGASSYEQYF.

The chain joins TRBV20-1 to TRBJ2-2; 7 bases fit TRBD1. The CDR3 consists of 15 residues. The V gene end was trimmed by 3 bases and the J gene end by 2 bases; junction bases not matched to a gene: 6. Germline values: CDR1 DFQATT, CDR2 SNEGSKA (reference sequence). The CDR3, as DNA: TGCAGTGCTAGTCCCGGGACAGATAACACCGGGGAGCTGTTTTTT. Protein sequence: CSASPGTDNTGELFF.

The CDR3 DNA sequence: TGTGCCAGCAGGTACAGGGGTAGCAATCAGCCCCAGCATTTT. It specifies CASRYRGSNQPQHF. The V and J genes are TRBV6-1 and TRBJ1-5, with 7 bases matching TRBD1. The length of the CDR3 is 14 residues. The V gene end was trimmed by 6 bases and the J gene end by 0 bases; junction bases not matched to a gene: 2. The germline gives CDR1 MNHNS, CDR2 SASEGT.

This clone was counted a single time. The rearrangement uses TRBV5-1 and TRBJ2-1; maybe TRBD2 (6 bases). The germline CDR1 and CDR2 sequences are SGHRS and YFSETQ. This CDR3 is built from 15 residues. With 0 bases removed from V and 5 bases from J, the gap between germline ends came to 12 bases. CDR3 amino acids: CASSLERTTNNEQFF. The DNA for the CDR3 is TGCGCCAGCAGCTTGGAACGGACTACAAACAATGAGCAGTTCTTC.

The V call is TRBV18, the J call TRBJ2-1; 10 bases agree with TRBD2. Germline CDR1 KGHSH, CDR2 LQKENI. This CDR3 contains 17 residues. With V trimmed by 2 bases and J by 4 bases, 8 bases remained unmatched. In nucleotides, the CDR3 is TGTGCCAGCTCACCAACCTCTAGCGGGGGAACTTACAATGAGCAGTTCTTC. Translation gives CASSPTSSGGTYNEQFF.

The V and J genes are TRBV14 and TRBJ2-5, with TRBD2 matching 12 bases. V lost 6 bases to trimming and J lost 5 bases; unmatched junction nucleotides: 16. Germline CDR1 and CDR2: SGHDN and FVKESK. The CDR3 covers 18 residues. Here the CDR3 reads CASRSSRTSGTLRETQYF. CDR3 sequence (DNA): TGTGCCAGCAGAAGTTCCCGGACTAGCGGGACCCTCCGGGAGACCCAGTACTTC.

V usage is TRBV7-9 and J usage is TRBJ2-6, with 7 bases matching TRBD1. The V segment lost 6 bases and the J segment 2 bases; nucleotides outside the gene matches: 4. In germline, CDR1 is SEHNR, CDR2 FQNEAQ (reference sequence). The CDR3 runs to 15 residues. The chain's CDR3 is CASRQTGAGANVLTF. CDR3 nucleotides: TGTGCCAGCAGACAAACAGGGGCTGGGGCCAACGTCCTGACTTTC.

This chain connects TRBV18 to TRBJ1-5, with a possible D match to TRBD1 (5 bases). The V gene's germline CDR1 is KGHSH and CDR2 LQKENI. The CDR3 is 14 amino acids. Trimming left V 3 bases short and J 5 bases short, with 11 bases between. CDR3 residues: CASSPGGFDQPQHF. DNA for the CDR3: TGTGCCAGCTCACCGGGGGGATTCGATCAGCCCCAGCATTTT.

The chain uses TRBV28 and TRBJ1-5; 8 nucleotides agree with TRBD1. The CDR3 loop spans 16 amino acids. After removal of 5 bases from V and 6 bases from J, the junction contained 12 bases not matched to a gene. The germline V gene encodes CDR1 MDHEN and CDR2 SYDVKM. In DNA, the CDR3 is TGTGCCAGCAGTCTAGTCACCACAGGGGGAAGTCAGCCCCAGCATTTT. It yields the protein CASSLVTTGGSQPQHF.

The V gene is TRBV5-6, the J gene TRBJ2-1; 9 bases are a match to TRBD1. V was pared by 4 bases and J by 9 bases, with 11 bases of the junction left unmatched. CDR1 is SGHDT, CDR2 YYEEEE, per germline. CDR3 length: 15 residues. The CDR3 here is CASSHGTGFGSEQFF. The CDR3, as DNA: TGTGCCAGCAGCCACGGGACAGGGTTTGGTAGTGAGCAGTTCTTC.

As DNA, the CDR3 is TGCGCCAGCAGCGAGAGGGGAGGGGATAGCAATCAGCCCCAGCATTTT. Protein: CASSERGGDSNQPQHF. The chain combines TRBV5-1 with TRBJ1-5, with D perhaps matching TRBD1 (5 bases). Trimming cost V 4 bases and J 0 bases, with 14 bases left between them. The length of the CDR3 is 16 residues. From germline, CDR1 is SGHRS and CDR2 YFSETQ.